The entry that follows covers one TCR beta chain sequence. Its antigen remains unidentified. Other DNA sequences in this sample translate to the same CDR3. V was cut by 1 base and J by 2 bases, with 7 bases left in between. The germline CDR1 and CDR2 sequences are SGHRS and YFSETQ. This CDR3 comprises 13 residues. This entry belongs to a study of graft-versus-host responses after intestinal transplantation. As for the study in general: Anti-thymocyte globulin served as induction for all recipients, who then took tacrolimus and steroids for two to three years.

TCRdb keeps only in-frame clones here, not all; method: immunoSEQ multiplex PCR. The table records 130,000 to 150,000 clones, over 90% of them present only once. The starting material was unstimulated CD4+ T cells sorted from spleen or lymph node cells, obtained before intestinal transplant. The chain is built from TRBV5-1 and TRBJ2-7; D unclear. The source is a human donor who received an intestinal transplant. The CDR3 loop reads CASSLISTYEQYF. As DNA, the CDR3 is TGCGCCAGCAGCTTGATCAGTACCTACGAGCAGTACTTC.